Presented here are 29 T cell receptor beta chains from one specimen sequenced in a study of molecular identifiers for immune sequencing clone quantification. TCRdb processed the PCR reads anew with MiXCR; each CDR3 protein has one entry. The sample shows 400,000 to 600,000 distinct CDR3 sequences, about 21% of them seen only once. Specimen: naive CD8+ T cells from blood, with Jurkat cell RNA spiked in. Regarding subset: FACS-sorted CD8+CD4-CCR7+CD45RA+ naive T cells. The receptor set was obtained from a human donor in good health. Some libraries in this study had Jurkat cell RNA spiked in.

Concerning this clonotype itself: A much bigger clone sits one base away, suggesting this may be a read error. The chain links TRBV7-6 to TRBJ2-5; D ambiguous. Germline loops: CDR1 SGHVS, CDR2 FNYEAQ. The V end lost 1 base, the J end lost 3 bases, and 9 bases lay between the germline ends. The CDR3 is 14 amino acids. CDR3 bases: TGTGCCAGCAGCTTAGGCAGCTCTAAAGAGACCCAGTACTTC. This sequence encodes CASSLGSSKETQYF. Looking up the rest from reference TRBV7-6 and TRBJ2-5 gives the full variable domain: GAGVSQSPRYKVTKRGQDVALRCDPISGHVSLYWYRQALGQGPEFLTYFNYEAQQDKSGLPNDRFSAERPEGSISTLTIQRTEQRDSAMYRCASSLGSSKETQYFGPGTRLLVL.

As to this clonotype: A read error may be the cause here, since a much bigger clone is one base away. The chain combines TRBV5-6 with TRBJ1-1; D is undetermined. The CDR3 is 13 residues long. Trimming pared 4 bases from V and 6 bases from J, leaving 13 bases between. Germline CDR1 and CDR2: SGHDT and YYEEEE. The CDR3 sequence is CASSLDPGSEAFF. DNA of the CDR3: TGTGCCAGCAGCCTGGACCCGGGATCTGAAGCTTTCTTT.

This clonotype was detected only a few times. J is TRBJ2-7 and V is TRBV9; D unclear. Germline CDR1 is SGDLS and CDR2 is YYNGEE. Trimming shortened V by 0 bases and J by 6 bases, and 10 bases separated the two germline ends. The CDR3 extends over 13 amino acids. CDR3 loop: CASSVDTALEQYF. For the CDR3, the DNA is TGTGCCAGCAGCGTAGACACTGCTCTCGAGCAGTACTTC. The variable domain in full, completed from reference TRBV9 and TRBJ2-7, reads DSGVTQTPKHLITATGQRVTLRCSPRSGDLSVYWYQQSLDQGLQFLIQYYNGEERAKGNILERFSAQQFPDLHSELNLSSLELGDSALYFCASSVDTALEQYFGPGTRLTVT.

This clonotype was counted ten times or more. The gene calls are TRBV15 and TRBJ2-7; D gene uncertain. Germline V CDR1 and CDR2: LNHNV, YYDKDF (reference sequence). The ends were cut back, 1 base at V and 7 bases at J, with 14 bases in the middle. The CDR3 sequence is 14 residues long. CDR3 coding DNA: TGTGCCACCAGCAGAGTAACGGGTGGGTTGGAGCAGTACTTC. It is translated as CATSRVTGGLEQYF.

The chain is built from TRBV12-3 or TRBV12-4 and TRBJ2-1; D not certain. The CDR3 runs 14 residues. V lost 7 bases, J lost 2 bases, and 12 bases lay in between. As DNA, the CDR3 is TGTGCCAGCATTTCGAGCAGGACCTACAATGAGCAGTTCTTC. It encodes CASISSRTYNEQFF.

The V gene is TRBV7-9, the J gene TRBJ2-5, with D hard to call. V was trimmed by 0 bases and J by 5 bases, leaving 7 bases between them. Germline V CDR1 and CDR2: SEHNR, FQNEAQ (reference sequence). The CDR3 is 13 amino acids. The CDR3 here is CASSLAAAETQYF. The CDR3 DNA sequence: TGTGCCAGCAGCTTAGCGGCAGCGGAGACCCAGTACTTC.

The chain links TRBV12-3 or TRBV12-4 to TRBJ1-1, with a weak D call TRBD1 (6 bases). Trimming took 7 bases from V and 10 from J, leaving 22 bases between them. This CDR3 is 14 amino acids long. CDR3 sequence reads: CASKLEGWGPGAFF. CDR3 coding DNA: TGTGCCAGCAAGCTTGAGGGCTGGGGGCCTGGAGCTTTCTTT.

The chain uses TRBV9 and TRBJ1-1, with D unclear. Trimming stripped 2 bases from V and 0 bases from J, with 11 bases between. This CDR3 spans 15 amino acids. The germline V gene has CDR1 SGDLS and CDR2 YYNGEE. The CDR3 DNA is TGTGCCAGCAGCGTCAGTGGGAATTTGAACACTGAAGCTTTCTTT. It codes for CASSVSGNLNTEAFF.

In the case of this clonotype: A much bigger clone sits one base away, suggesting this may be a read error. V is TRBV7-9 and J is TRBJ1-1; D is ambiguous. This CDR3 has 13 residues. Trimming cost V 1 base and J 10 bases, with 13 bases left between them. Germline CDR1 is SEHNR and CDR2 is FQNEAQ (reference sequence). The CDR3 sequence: CASSLGDQRGAFF. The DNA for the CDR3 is TGTGCCAGCAGCTTAGGAGATCAGCGCGGAGCTTTCTTT.

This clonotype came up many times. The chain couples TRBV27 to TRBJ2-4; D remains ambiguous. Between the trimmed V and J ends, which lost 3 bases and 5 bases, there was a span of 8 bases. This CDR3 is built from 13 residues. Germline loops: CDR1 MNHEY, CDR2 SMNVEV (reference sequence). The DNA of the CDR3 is TGTGCCAGCAGTTTTTCTGCGGAAAACATTCAGTACTTC. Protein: CASSFSAENIQYF.

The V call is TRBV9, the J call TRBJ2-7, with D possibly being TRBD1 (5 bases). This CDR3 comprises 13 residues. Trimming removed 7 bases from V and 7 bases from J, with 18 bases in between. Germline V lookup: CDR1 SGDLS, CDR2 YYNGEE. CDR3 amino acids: CASGPGGPGEQYF. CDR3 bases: TGTGCCAGCGGCCCGGGCGGCCCAGGGGAGCAGTACTTC.

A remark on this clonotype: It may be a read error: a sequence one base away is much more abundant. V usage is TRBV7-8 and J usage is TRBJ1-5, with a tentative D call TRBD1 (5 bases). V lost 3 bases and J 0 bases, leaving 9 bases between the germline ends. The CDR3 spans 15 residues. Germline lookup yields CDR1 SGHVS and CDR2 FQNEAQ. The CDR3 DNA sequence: TGTGCCAGCAGCTTTGAGGGGATTAGCAATCAGCCCCAGCATTTT. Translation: CASSFEGISNQPQHF.

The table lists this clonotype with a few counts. The CDR3 loop is CASSVWGGQPGTEAFF. The CDR3 nucleotides are TGTGCCAGCAGCGTGTGGGGTGGGCAGCCAGGCACTGAAGCTTTCTTT. The chain links TRBV9 to TRBJ1-1; D is unclear. Germline CDR1 reads SGDLS; CDR2 reads YYNGEE. The CDR3 has 16 amino acids. Trimming removed 2 bases from V and 4 bases from J, with 18 bases in between. Looking up the rest from reference TRBV9 and TRBJ1-1 gives the full variable domain: DSGVTQTPKHLITATGQRVTLRCSPRSGDLSVYWYQQSLDQGLQFLIQYYNGEERAKGNILERFSAQQFPDLHSELNLSSLELGDSALYFCASSVWGGQPGTEAFFGQGTRLTVV.

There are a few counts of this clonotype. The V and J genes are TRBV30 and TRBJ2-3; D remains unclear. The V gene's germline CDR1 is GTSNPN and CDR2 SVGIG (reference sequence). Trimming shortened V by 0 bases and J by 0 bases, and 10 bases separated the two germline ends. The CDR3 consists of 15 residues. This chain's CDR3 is CAWSVWGPSTDTQYF. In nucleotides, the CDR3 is TGTGCCTGGAGTGTTTGGGGTCCCAGCACAGATACGCAGTATTTT.

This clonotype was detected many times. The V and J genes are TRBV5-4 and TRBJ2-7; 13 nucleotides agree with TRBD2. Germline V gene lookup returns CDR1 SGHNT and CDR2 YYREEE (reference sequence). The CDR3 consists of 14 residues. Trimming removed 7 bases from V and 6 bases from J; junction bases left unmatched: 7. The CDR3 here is CASSPGLAGSEQYF. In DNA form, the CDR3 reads TGTGCCAGCTCCCCGGGACTAGCGGGATCCGAGCAGTACTTC.

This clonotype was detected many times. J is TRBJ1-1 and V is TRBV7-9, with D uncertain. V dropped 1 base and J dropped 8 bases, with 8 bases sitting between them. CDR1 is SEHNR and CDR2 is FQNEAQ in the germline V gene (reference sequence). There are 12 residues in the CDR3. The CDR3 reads CASSLVSREAFF. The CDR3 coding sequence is TGTGCCAGCAGCTTAGTGTCCAGGGAAGCTTTCTTT.

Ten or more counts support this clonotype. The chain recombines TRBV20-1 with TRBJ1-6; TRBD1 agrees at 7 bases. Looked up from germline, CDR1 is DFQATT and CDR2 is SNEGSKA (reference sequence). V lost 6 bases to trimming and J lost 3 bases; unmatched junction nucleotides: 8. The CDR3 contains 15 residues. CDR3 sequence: CSALTGDGYNSPLHF. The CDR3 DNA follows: TGCAGTGCCTTAACAGGGGACGGCTATAATTCACCCCTCCACTTT.

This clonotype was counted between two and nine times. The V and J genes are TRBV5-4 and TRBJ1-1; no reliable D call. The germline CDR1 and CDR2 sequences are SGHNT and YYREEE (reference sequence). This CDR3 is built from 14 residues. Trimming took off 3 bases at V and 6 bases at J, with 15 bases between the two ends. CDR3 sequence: CASSWMADGPEAFF. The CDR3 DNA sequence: TGTGCCAGCAGCTGGATGGCGGACGGGCCTGAAGCTTTCTTT.

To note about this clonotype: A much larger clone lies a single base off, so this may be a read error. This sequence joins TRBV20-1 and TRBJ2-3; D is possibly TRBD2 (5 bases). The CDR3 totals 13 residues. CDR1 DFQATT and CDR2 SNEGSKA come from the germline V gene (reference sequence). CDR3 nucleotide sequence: TGCAGTGCTAGTCCGGGGATCACAGATACGCGGTATTTT. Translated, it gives CSASPGITDTRYF.

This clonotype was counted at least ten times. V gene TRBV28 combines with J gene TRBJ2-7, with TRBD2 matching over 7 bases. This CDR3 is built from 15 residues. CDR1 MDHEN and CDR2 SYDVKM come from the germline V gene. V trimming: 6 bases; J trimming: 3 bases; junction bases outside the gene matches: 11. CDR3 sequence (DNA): TGTGCCAGCAGCGGAGCGGGGTGGGGCTACTACGAGCAGTACTTC. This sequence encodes CASSGAGWGYYEQYF.

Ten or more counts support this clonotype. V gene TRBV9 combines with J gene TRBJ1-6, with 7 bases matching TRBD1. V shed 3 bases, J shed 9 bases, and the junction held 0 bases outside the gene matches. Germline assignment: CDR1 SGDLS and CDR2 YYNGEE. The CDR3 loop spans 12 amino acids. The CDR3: CASSGQGSPLHF. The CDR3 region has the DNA TGTGCCAGCAGCGGACAGGGTTCACCCCTCCACTTT. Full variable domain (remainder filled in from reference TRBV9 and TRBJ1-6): DSGVTQTPKHLITATGQRVTLRCSPRSGDLSVYWYQQSLDQGLQFLIQYYNGEERAKGNILERFSAQQFPDLHSELNLSSLELGDSALYFCASSGQGSPLHFGNGTRLTVT.

CDR3 sequence reads: CASSMDAPNTGELFF. CDR3 nucleotides: TGTGCCAGTAGTATGGACGCCCCGAACACCGGGGAGCTGTTTTTT. V usage is TRBV19 and J usage is TRBJ2-2; D is uncertain. The CDR3 has 15 residues. From germline, CDR1 is LNHDA and CDR2 SQIVND (reference sequence). Trimming took 3 bases from V and 0 from J, leaving 8 bases between them.

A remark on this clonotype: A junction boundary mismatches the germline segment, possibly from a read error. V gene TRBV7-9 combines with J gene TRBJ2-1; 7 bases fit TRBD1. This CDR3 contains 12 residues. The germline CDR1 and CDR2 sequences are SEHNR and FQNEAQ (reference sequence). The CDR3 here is CASEGAPNERFF. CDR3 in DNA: TGTGCCAGCGAGGGGGCGCCCAATGAGCGGTTCTTC.

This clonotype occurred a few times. CDR3 coding DNA: TGTGCCAGCAGCGACCTACCAATACAGAGAGAGACCCAGTACTTC. Protein product: CASSDLPIQRETQYF. This chain joins TRBV5-6 and TRBJ2-5; D remains ambiguous. The CDR3 length is 15 residues. Trimming pared 4 bases from V and 4 bases from J, leaving 17 bases between. The germline V gene has CDR1 SGHDT and CDR2 YYEEEE. The full variable domain, its missing parts supplied by reference TRBV5-6 and TRBJ2-5, is DAGVTQSPTHLIKTRGQQVTLRCSPKSGHDTVSWYQQALGQGPQFIFQYYEEEERQRGNFPDRFSGHQFPNYSSELNVNALLLGDSALYLCASSDLPIQRETQYFGPGTRLLVL.

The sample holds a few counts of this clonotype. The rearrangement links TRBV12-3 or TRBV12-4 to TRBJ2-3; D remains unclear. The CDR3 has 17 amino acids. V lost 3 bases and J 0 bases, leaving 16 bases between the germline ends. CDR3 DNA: TGTGCCAGCAGTTTTTTGGCTGGTGATTATAGCACAGATACGCAGTATTTT. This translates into CASSFLAGDYSTDTQYF.

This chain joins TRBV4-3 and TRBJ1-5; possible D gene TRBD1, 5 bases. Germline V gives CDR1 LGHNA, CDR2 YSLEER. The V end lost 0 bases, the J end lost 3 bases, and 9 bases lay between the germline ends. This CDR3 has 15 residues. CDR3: CASSQDLTDNQPQHF. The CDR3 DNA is TGCGCCAGCAGCCAAGATCTGACAGACAATCAGCCCCAGCATTTT.

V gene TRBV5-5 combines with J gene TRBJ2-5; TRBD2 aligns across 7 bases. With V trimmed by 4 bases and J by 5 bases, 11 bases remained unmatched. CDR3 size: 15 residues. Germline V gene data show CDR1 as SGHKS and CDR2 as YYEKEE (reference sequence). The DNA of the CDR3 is TGTGCCAGCAGCGCGAGTAGTCGGGGGGAGGAGACCCAGTACTTC. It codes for CASSASSRGEETQYF.

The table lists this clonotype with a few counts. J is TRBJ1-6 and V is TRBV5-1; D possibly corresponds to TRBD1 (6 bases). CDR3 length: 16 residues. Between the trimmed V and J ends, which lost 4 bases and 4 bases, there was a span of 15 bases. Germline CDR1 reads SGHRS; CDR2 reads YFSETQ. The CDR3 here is CASSLRGQQYNSPLHF. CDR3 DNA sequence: TGCGCCAGCAGCCTGAGAGGACAGCAGTATAATTCACCCCTCCACTTT.

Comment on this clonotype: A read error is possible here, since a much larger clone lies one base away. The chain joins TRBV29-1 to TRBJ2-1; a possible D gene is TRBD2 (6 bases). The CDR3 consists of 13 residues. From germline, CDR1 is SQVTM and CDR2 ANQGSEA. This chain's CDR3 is CGVSGGGHNEQFF. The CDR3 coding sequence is TGCGGCGTCAGCGGAGGAGGGCACAATGAGCAGTTCTTC.